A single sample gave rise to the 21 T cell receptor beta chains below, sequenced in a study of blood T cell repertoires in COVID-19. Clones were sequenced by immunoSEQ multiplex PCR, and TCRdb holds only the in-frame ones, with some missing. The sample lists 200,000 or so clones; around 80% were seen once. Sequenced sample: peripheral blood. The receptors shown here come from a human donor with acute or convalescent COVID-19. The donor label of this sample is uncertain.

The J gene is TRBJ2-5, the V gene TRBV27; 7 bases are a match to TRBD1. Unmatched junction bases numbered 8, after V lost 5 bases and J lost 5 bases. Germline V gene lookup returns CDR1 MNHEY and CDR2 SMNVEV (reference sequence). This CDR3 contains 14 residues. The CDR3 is CASSPRGLPETQYF. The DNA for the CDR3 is TGTGCCAGCAGTCCGAGGGGGCTCCCGGAGACCCAGTACTTC.

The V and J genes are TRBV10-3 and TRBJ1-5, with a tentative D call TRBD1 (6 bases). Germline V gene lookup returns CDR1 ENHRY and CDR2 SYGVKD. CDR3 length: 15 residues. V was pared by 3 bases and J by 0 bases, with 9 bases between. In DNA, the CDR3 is TGTGCCATCAGTGAAGGGGGGGATAGCAATCAGCCCCAGCATTTT. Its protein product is CAISEGGDSNQPQHF.

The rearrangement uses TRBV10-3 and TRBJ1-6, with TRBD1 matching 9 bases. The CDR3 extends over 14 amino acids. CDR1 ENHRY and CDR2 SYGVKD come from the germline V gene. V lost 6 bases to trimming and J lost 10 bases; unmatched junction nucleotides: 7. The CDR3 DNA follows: TGTGCCATCAGGAGGACAGGGGCCGAATCACCCCTCCACTTT. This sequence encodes CAIRRTGAESPLHF.

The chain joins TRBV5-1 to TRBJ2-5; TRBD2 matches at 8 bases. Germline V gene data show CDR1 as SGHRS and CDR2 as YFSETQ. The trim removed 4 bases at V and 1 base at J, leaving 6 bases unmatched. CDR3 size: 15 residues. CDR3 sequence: CASSITTSGQETQYF. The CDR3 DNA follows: TGCGCCAGCAGCATTACCACTAGCGGCCAAGAGACCCAGTACTTC.

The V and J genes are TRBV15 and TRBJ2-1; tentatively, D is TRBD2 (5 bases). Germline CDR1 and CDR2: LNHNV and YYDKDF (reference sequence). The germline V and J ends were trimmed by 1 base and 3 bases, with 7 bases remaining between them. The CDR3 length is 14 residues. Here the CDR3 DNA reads TGTGCCACCAGCAGAGGGGAGCTCTACAATGAGCAGTTCTTC. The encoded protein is CATSRGELYNEQFF.

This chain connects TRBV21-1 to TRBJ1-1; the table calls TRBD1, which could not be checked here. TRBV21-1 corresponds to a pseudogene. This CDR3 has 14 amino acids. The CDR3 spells CASSRGQGEAEAFF. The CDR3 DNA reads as TGTGCCAGCAGCCGCGGACAGGGGGAAGCTGAAGCTTTCTTT.

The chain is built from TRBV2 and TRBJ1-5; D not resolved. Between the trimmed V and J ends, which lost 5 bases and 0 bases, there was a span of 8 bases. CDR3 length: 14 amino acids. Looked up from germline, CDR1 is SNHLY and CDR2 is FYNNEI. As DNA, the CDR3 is TGTGCCAGCAGTCTCACAGTTAGCAATCAGCCCCAGCATTTT. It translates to CASSLTVSNQPQHF.

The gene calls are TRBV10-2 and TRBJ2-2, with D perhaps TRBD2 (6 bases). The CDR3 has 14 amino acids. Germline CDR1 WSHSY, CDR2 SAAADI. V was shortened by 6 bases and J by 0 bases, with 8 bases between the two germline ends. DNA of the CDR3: TGCGCCAGCAGGGGAGGTCCGAACACCGGGGAGCTGTTTTTT. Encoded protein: CASRGGPNTGELFF.

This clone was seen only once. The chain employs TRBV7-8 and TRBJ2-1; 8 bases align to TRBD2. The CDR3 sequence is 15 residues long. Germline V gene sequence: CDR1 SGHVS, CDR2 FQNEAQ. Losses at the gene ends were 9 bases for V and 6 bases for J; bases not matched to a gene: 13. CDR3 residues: CASRKTSGNFNEQFF. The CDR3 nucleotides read TGTGCCAGTCGGAAAACTAGCGGAAATTTCAATGAGCAGTTCTTC.

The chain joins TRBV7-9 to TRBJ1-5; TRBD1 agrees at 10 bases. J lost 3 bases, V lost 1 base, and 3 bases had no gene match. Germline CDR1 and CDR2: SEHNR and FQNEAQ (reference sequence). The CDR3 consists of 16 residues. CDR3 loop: CASSLGQGAINQPQHF. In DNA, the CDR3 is TGTGCCAGCAGCTTAGGACAGGGGGCCATCAATCAGCCCCAGCATTTT.

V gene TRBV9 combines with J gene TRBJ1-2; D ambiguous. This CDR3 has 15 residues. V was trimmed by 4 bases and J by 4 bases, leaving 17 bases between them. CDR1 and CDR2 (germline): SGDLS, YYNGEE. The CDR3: CASSPEGIASYGYTF. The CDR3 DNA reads TGTGCCAGCAGCCCCGAAGGCATCGCTAGCTATGGCTACACCTTC.

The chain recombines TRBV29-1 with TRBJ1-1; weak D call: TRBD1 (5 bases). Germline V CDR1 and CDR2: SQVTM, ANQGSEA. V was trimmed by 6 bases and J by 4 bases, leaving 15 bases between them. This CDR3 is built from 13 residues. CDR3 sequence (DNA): TGCAGCGTGAACAACGGAGGGGTCACTGAAGCTTTCTTT. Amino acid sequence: CSVNNGGVTEAFF. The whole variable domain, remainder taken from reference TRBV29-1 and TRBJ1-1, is SAVISQKPSRDICQRGTSLTIQCQVDSQVTMMFWYRQQPGQSLTLIATANQGSEATYESGFVIDKFPISRPNLTFSTLTVSNMSPEDSSIYLCSVNNGGVTEAFFGQGTRLTVV.

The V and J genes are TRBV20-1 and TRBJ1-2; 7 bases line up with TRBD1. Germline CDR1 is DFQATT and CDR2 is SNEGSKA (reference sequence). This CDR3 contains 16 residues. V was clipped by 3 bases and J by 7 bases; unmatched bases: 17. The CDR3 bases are TGCAGTGCTAGTAAAGGGGGCCTAGGAGCGTCGAGTGGCTACACCTTC. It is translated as CSASKGGLGASSGYTF.

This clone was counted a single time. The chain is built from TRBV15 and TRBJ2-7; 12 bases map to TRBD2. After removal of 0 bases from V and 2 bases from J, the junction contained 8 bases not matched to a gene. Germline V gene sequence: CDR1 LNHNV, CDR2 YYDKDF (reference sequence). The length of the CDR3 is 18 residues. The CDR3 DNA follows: TGTGCCACCAGCAGAGATCCGGGGACTAGCGGGTGGGCCTACGAGCAGTACTTC. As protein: CATSRDPGTSGWAYEQYF. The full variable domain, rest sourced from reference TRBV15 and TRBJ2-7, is DAMVIQNPRYQVTQFGKPVTLSCSQTLNHNVMYWYQQKSSQAPKLLFHYYDKDFNNEADTPDNFQSRRPNTSFCFLDIRSPGLGDTAMYLCATSRDPGTSGWAYEQYFGPGTRLTVT.

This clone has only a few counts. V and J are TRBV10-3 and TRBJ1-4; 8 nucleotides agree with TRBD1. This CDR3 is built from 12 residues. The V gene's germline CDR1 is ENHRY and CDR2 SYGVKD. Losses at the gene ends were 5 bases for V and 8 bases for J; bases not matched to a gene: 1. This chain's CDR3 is CAISSGGEKLFF. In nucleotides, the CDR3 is TGTGCCATCAGTTCAGGGGGCGAAAAACTGTTTTTT.

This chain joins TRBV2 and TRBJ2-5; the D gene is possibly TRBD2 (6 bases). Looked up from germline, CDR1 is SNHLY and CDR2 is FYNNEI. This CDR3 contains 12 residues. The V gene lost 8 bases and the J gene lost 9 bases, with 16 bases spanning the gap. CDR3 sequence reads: CASGVTGGPQYF. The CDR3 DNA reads TGTGCCAGCGGGGTGACCGGGGGTCCCCAGTACTTC.

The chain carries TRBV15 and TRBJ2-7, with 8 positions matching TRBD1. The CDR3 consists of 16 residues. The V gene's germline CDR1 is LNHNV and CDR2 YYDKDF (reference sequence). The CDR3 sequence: CATGPWGTGVGYEQYF. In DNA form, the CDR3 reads TGTGCGACCGGGCCGTGGGGGACAGGTGTTGGATACGAGCAGTACTTC.

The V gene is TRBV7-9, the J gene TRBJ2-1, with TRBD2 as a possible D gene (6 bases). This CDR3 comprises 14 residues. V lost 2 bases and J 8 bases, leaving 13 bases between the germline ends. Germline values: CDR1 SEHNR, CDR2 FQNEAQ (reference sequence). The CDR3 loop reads CASSLTSSRDEQFF. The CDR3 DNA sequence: TGTGCCAGCAGCTTAACTAGCTCCCGCGATGAGCAGTTCTTC.

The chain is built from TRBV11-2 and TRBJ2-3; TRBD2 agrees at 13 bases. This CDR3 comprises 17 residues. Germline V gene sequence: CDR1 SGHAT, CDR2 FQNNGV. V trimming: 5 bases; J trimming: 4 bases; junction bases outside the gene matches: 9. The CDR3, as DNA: TGTGCCAGCAGCGGGGGGACTAGCGGGACGCGCGCAGATACGCAGTATTTT. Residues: CASSGGTSGTRADTQYF.

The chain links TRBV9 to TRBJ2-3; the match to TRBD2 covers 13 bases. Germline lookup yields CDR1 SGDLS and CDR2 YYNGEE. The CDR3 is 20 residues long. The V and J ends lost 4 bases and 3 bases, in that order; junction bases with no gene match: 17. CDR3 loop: CASSPLSMGPGLAGTDTQYF. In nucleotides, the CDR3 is TGTGCCAGCAGCCCACTTAGTATGGGGCCGGGACTAGCGGGAACAGATACGCAGTATTTT.

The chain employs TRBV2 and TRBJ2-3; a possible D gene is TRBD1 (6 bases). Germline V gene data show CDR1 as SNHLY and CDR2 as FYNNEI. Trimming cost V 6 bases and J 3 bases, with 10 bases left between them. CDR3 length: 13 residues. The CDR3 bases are TGTGCCAGCAGGCGGACAGTTACAGATACGCAGTATTTT. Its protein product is CASRRTVTDTQYF.